The 31 T cell receptor beta chains below all came from one sample that was sequenced in a study of Ad26.COV2.S vaccination and SARS-CoV-2 variants (dated by TCRdb to the early 2020s). The library was generated by the immunoSEQ multiplex PCR assay. TCRdb re-hosts the immuneACCESS table, in-frame sequences only. Its copies lack some clones; in the studies checked, an unresolved V gene accounts for under half of them, and the cause for the rest is not known. In this sample the table shows roughly 680,000 clones, around 89% of which occur a single time. About 1.5% of the sample is taken by the ten largest. The treatment or condition label of this sample denotes: over 15 received Ad26.COV2.S at low or high dose, single or two shots; roughly 5 received placebo; per-sample allocation not given. For vaccine and placebo recipients, repertoires were sequenced using samples collected on day 63 after the first injection.

Sequencing used peripheral blood, obtained in a trial of Ad26.COV2.S vaccine versus placebo. These receptors were collected from a person aged 18-65 years who received the Ad26.COV2.S COVID-19 vaccine or a placebo.

This clone occurred once. The rearrangement uses TRBV5-1 and TRBJ2-7, with 9 bases aligning to TRBD2. Germline CDR1 and CDR2: SGHRS and YFSETQ. The trim removed 0 bases at V and 6 bases at J, leaving 4 bases unmatched. The CDR3 is 14 residues long. The CDR3 protein is CASSLGTSVAEQYF. The CDR3 nucleotides read TGCGCCAGCAGCTTGGGGACTAGCGTCGCCGAGCAGTACTTC.

A single count supports this clone. The chain has TRBV24-1 and TRBJ2-1; no clear D gene. CDR1 is KGHDR, CDR2 SFDVKD, per germline. The V end lost 3 bases, the J end lost 4 bases, and 9 bases lay between the germline ends. This CDR3 has 14 amino acids. CDR3 protein: CATSDNGYYNEQFF. CDR3 nucleotide sequence: TGTGCCACCAGTGATAACGGGTATTACAATGAGCAGTTCTTC.

This clone was seen only a few times. The V call is TRBV5-1, the J call TRBJ1-2; no clear D. The germline CDR1 and CDR2 sequences are SGHRS and YFSETQ. Trimming took off 0 bases at V and 8 bases at J, with 11 bases between the two ends. The CDR3 sequence is 13 residues long. CDR3 sequence: CASSLEEERGYTF. The DNA of the CDR3 is TGCGCCAGCAGCTTGGAGGAGGAGCGGGGCTACACCTTC. The full variable domain, in which reference TRBV5-1 and TRBJ1-2 provide the parts outside the CDR3, is KAGVTQTPRYLIKTRGQQVTLSCSPISGHRSVSWYQQTPGQGLQFLFEYFSETQRNKGNFPGRFSGRQFSNSRSEMNVSTLELGDSALYLCASSLEEERGYTFGSGTRLTVV.

The rearrangement links TRBV2 to TRBJ2-5; D is possibly TRBD2 (6 bases). The V and J ends lost 6 bases and 8 bases respectively, with 22 bases between them. Per the germline V gene, CDR1 is SNHLY and CDR2 is FYNNEI. The CDR3 covers 15 residues. The CDR3, as DNA: TGTGCCAGCAGCCGCCCGGAGGGACCCGCTATTACCCAGTACTTC. It encodes CASSRPEGPAITQYF.

This clone occurred once. J is TRBJ1-1 and V is TRBV2, with a tentative D call TRBD1 (6 bases). Germline assignment: CDR1 SNHLY and CDR2 FYNNEI. The CDR3 runs 14 residues. V was cut by 6 bases and J by 4 bases, with 15 bases left in between. DNA for the CDR3: TGTGCCAGCAGGACTCCGGGAGGGGGCACTGAAGCTTTCTTT. This sequence encodes CASRTPGGGTEAFF.

This clone was seen once. J is TRBJ2-4 and V is TRBV12-3 or TRBV12-4; D may be TRBD1 (6 bases). The V end was cut by 6 bases, the J end by 8 bases, with 14 bases between. The CDR3 length is 13 residues. This CDR3 reads CASRSQGFDIQYF. CDR3 sequence (DNA): TGTGCCAGCAGATCACAGGGTTTTGACATTCAGTACTTC.

The chain employs TRBV7-9 and TRBJ2-5; D unclear. Germline V lookup: CDR1 SEHNR, CDR2 FQNEAQ (reference sequence). CDR3 length: 15 residues. Trimming took off 1 base at V and 3 bases at J, with 12 bases between the two ends. The CDR3 protein is CASSLGQAPKETQYF. CDR3 coding DNA: TGTGCCAGCAGCTTAGGACAAGCCCCCAAAGAGACCCAGTACTTC.

This rearrangement joins TRBV5-1 to TRBJ2-7, with D uncertain. V lost 0 bases to trimming and J lost 5 bases, with 6 bases between them. The CDR3 runs 12 residues. Germline CDR1 is SGHRS and CDR2 is YFSETQ. The CDR3 region is CASSLAFNEQYF. The CDR3 DNA is TGCGCCAGCAGCTTGGCCTTCAACGAGCAGTACTTC.

CDR3 nucleotides: TGTGCCAGCACCCTATCGGGGGGCAGGGGCAGCTCCGAGCAGTACTTC. It is translated as CASTLSGGRGSSEQYF. This chain connects TRBV7-9 to TRBJ2-7, with a possible D match to TRBD2 (7 bases). The CDR3 is 16 residues long. The ends were cut back, 7 bases at V and 6 bases at J, with 25 bases in the middle. From germline, CDR1 is SEHNR and CDR2 FQNEAQ (reference sequence).

The chain combines TRBV5-1 with TRBJ1-1; the D gene is possibly TRBD1 (5 bases). The germline V gene has CDR1 SGHRS and CDR2 YFSETQ. Trimming stripped 5 bases from V and 2 bases from J, with 19 bases between. The CDR3 extends over 16 amino acids. The CDR3 region has the DNA TGCGCCAGCAGACCCCTCTTAGAGGGGCGAAACACTGAAGCTTTCTTT. Translating gives CASRPLLEGRNTEAFF.

V gene TRBV6-5 combines with J gene TRBJ2-7; D gene unclear. Trimming shortened V by 8 bases and J by 0 bases, and 8 bases separated the two germline ends. There are 12 residues in the CDR3. Per the germline V gene, CDR1 is MNHEY and CDR2 is SVGAGI. The CDR3 here is CASLGNSYEQYF. CDR3 sequence (DNA): TGTGCCAGCCTCGGCAACTCCTACGAGCAGTACTTC.

The rearrangement uses TRBV9 and TRBJ1-1; D unclear. CDR1 and CDR2 (germline): SGDLS, YYNGEE. The V and J ends lost 4 bases and 4 bases respectively, with 8 bases between them. CDR3 size: 12 residues. CDR3 sequence reads: CASSSSGTEAFF. The CDR3 DNA sequence: TGTGCCAGCAGCTCGAGTGGCACTGAAGCTTTCTTT.

Points on this clone: Other nucleotide sequences from this sample produce the same CDR3. The chain is built from TRBV18 and TRBJ2-7, with a weak D call TRBD1 (6 bases). This CDR3 has 13 residues. V was clipped by 3 bases and J by 1 base, with 7 bases between them. Per germline, CDR1 KGHSH and CDR2 LQKENI. In DNA form, the CDR3 reads TGTGCCAGCTCACCTGGACAGTCCTACGAGCAGTACTTC. As protein: CASSPGQSYEQYF. Complete variable domain (other parts from reference TRBV18 and TRBJ2-7): NAGVMQNPRHLVRRRGQEARLRCSPMKGHSHVYWYRQLPEEGLKFMVYLQKENIIDESGMPKERFSAEFPKEGPSILRIQQVVRGDSAAYFCASSPGQSYEQYFGPGTRLTVT.

V is TRBV30 and J is TRBJ2-5; D remains unclear. CDR1 GTSNPN and CDR2 SVGIG come from the germline V gene (reference sequence). This CDR3 has 13 amino acids. Trimming cost V 2 bases and J 1 base, with 8 bases left between them. The CDR3 DNA reads TGTGCCTGGAGTCGCAGTCTCCAAGAGACCCAGTACTTC. It yields the protein CAWSRSLQETQYF.

The chain couples TRBV7-8 to TRBJ2-7, with TRBD1 matching 11 bases. Germline values: CDR1 SGHVS, CDR2 FQNEAQ. The CDR3 extends over 15 amino acids. J was trimmed by 3 bases and V by 5 bases; bases with no gene match: 6. CDR3 in amino acids: CASSGGQGAGYEQYF. The CDR3 nucleotides read TGTGCCAGCAGCGGTGGACAGGGGGCCGGCTACGAGCAGTACTTC.

The V and J genes are TRBV7-6 and TRBJ1-6, with D possibly TRBD1 on 6 matching bases. V was trimmed by 3 bases and J by 4 bases, leaving 10 bases between them. The CDR3 contains 15 residues. Germline CDR1 and CDR2: SGHVS and FNYEAQ. The CDR3 is CASSFSTGYNSPLHF. The CDR3 DNA is TGTGCCAGCAGCTTCTCGACAGGTTATAATTCACCCCTCCACTTT.

V gene TRBV6-2 or TRBV6-3 combines with J gene TRBJ2-1; 9 bases align to TRBD1. Germline V CDR1 and CDR2: MNHEY, SVGEGT. This CDR3 spans 16 amino acids. V was clipped by 2 bases and J by 12 bases; unmatched bases: 14. The CDR3 nucleotides are TGTGCCAGCAGTTACCCCGGGACAGGGCGTTCTATGGGGCAGTTCTTC. Translation gives CASSYPGTGRSMGQFF.

This clone occurred once. This chain uses TRBV5-1 with TRBJ2-5, with TRBD1 identical over 7 bases. J lost 3 bases, V lost 0 bases, and 5 bases had no gene match. This CDR3 is built from 15 residues. From germline, CDR1 is SGHRS and CDR2 YFSETQ. This CDR3 is CASSLVQGIKETQYF. For the CDR3, the DNA is TGCGCCAGCAGCTTGGTACAGGGGATTAAAGAGACCCAGTACTTC.

Points on this clone: Additional DNA sequences in this sample encode the identical CDR3. This chain links TRBV5-4 with TRBJ2-1; D is possibly TRBD1 (6 bases). The CDR3 loop spans 15 amino acids. The V end lost 0 bases, the J end lost 3 bases, and 10 bases lay between the germline ends. Germline CDR1 is SGHNT and CDR2 is YYREEE (reference sequence). CDR3 loop: CASSLAQGNYNEQFF. The CDR3 nucleotides are TGTGCCAGCAGCTTGGCACAGGGAAACTACAATGAGCAGTTCTTC. The full variable domain, completed using reference TRBV5-4 and TRBJ2-1, is ETGVTQSPTHLIKTRGQQVTLRCSSQSGHNTVSWYQQALGQGPQFIFQYYREEENGRGNFPPRFSGLQFPNYSSELNVNALELDDSALYLCASSLAQGNYNEQFFGPGTRLTVL.

With regard to this clone: At one end, the junction sequence differs from germline, possibly due to a read error. The gene calls are TRBV7-7 and TRBJ2-5, with 9 bases lining up with TRBD2. The CDR3 sequence is 15 residues long. CDR1 is SSHAT and CDR2 is FNYEAQ in the germline V gene (reference sequence). Written as DNA, the CDR3 is TGTGCTAGCAGCCGGCTAGCGGGGATCCAAGAGACCCAGTACTTC. It translates to CASSRLAGIQETQYF.

The V call is TRBV24-1, the J call TRBJ1-5; D gene ambiguous. CDR3 length equals 15 residues. From germline, CDR1 is KGHDR and CDR2 SFDVKD. V was trimmed by 7 bases and J by 2 bases, leaving 14 bases between them. This chain's CDR3 is CATSEGHTGNQPQHF. CDR3 sequence (DNA): TGTGCCACCAGCGAAGGGCACACAGGCAATCAGCCCCAGCATTTT.

This clone was seen only once. The chain combines TRBV7-3 with TRBJ2-1; a weak D match, TRBD1 (6 bases). Germline V gives CDR1 SGHTA, CDR2 FQGTGA. V gave up 5 bases and J gave up 5 bases, with 13 bases separating them. The CDR3 extends over 14 amino acids. The chain's CDR3 is CASSRRGGNNEQFF. The CDR3 nucleotides are TGTGCCAGCAGCCGACGAGGGGGTAACAATGAGCAGTTCTTC. Filled out from reference TRBV7-3 and TRBJ2-1, the complete variable domain reads GAGVSQTPSNKVTEKGKYVELRCDPISGHTALYWYRQSLGQGPEFLIYFQGTGAADDSGLPNDRFFAVRPEGSVSTLKIQRTERGDSAVYLCASSRRGGNNEQFFGPGTRLTVL.

The V call is TRBV3-1 (or the pseudogene TRBV3-2), the J call TRBJ2-1, with 11 bases identical to TRBD1. Germline lookup yields CDR1 LGHDT and CDR2 YNNKEL (reference sequence). V shed 0 bases, J shed 4 bases, and the junction held 2 bases outside the gene matches. The CDR3 covers 16 residues. DNA for the CDR3: TGTGCCAGCAGCCAAGATGGGACAGGGGGTTACAATGAGCAGTTCTTC. This gives the protein CASSQDGTGGYNEQFF.

The V call is TRBV27, the J call TRBJ1-6, with a weak D call TRBD1 (5 bases). The V end was cut by 6 bases, the J end by 6 bases, with 12 bases between. Germline V CDR1 and CDR2: MNHEY, SMNVEV (reference sequence). The CDR3 covers 14 residues. The CDR3 is CASRRDGLNSPLHF. DNA for the CDR3: TGTGCCAGCAGGCGGGACGGTCTTAATTCACCCCTCCACTTT.

This clone was counted once. This chain uses TRBV27 with TRBJ1-2; TRBD1 matches 8 bases. Trimming took 2 bases from V and 5 from J; bases not matched to a gene: 7. The CDR3 totals 15 residues. The V gene's germline CDR1 is MNHEY and CDR2 SMNVEV (reference sequence). The CDR3 DNA follows: TGTGCCAGCAGTTTAGAGGGACAGGCAATATATGGCTACACCTTC. Residues: CASSLEGQAIYGYTF.

The rearrangement joins TRBV19 to TRBJ2-1; D remains unclear. The germline V gene encodes CDR1 LNHDA and CDR2 SQIVND (reference sequence). Trimming pared 3 bases from V and 2 bases from J, leaving 11 bases between. The CDR3 consists of 15 residues. The CDR3 sequence: CASSILTAAYNEQFF. The CDR3 bases are TGTGCCAGTAGTATTTTAACCGCAGCCTACAATGAGCAGTTCTTC.

In this sample, this clone turned up once. The gene calls are TRBV18 and TRBJ1-3; D ambiguous. The V end was cut by 8 bases, the J end by 0 bases, with 17 bases between. Germline CDR1 is KGHSH and CDR2 is LQKENI. The CDR3 covers 16 residues. The CDR3: CASLPPWETSGNTIYF. Here the CDR3 DNA reads TGTGCCAGCCTCCCCCCTTGGGAAACCTCTGGAAACACCATATATTTT.

This sequence joins TRBV27 and TRBJ2-2, with TRBD1 identical over 7 bases. This CDR3 has 15 residues. J lost 4 bases, V lost 4 bases, and 6 bases had no gene match. The germline V gene has CDR1 MNHEY and CDR2 SMNVEV (reference sequence). The CDR3 nucleotides read TGTGCCAGCAGTTACGAGGGGGCGGTCACCGGGGAGCTGTTTTTT. It is translated as CASSYEGAVTGELFF.

Only one count was recorded for this clone. CDR3 sequence reads: CASSYAPYTQETQYF. The CDR3, as DNA: TGTGCCAGCAGTTACGCCCCCTACACCCAAGAGACCCAGTACTTC. The chain recombines TRBV6-2 or TRBV6-3 with TRBJ2-5; D uncertain. This CDR3 has 15 residues. Germline assignment: CDR1 MNHEY and CDR2 SVGEGT. V was clipped by 2 bases and J by 1 base, with 11 bases between them.

The chain joins TRBV7-9 to TRBJ2-3, with 10 bases lining up with TRBD2. With V trimmed by 4 bases and J by 2 bases, 6 bases remained unmatched. CDR3 length: 16 residues. Per the germline V gene, CDR1 is SEHNR and CDR2 is FQNEAQ (reference sequence). The DNA of the CDR3 is TGTGCCAGCAGCTCCTGGACTAGCGGCCTCACAGATACGCAGTATTTT. Amino acid sequence: CASSSWTSGLTDTQYF.

This clone occurred a few times. The chain carries TRBV7-2 and TRBJ1-2; perhaps TRBD1 as D (6 bases). Trimming left V 5 bases short and J 4 bases short, with 11 bases between. Germline loops: CDR1 SGHTA, CDR2 FQGNSA. The CDR3 is 13 residues long. The CDR3 spells CASSGGVSYGYTF. In DNA form, the CDR3 reads TGTGCCAGCAGCGGGGGCGTATCCTATGGCTACACCTTC.